These 5 T cell receptor beta chains were all obtained from the same sample, sequenced in a study of cytomegalovirus exposure and HLA in healthy donors. PCR was performed using 60 Vbeta and 13 Jbeta primers. The table came from immunoSEQ multiplex PCR; TCRdb's copy has only in-frame clones and leaves some out. The table lists tens of thousands of clones, about 65% of them singletons. The sequenced sample was PBMCs. These receptors came from a man between 50 and 59 years old in good health and CMV-seropositive.

The rearrangement joins TRBV7-6 to TRBJ2-5; D is possibly TRBD2 (6 bases). CDR3 length: 14 residues. The germline gives CDR1 SGHVS, CDR2 FNYEAQ. V was trimmed by 1 base and J by 2 bases, leaving 8 bases between them. The CDR3 loop is CASSLGEAQETQYF. CDR3 DNA sequence: TGTGCCAGCAGCTTAGGGGAGGCGCAAGAGACCCAGTACTTC. The full variable domain, rest sourced from reference TRBV7-6 and TRBJ2-5, is GAGVSQSPRYKVTKRGQDVALRCDPISGHVSLYWYRQALGQGPEFLTYFNYEAQQDKSGLPNDRFSAERPEGSISTLTIQRTEQRDSAMYRCASSLGEAQETQYFGPGTRLLVL.

The CDR3 DNA reads as TGTGCCAGCAGTTGGGGGGGCACAGATACGCAGTATTTT. It encodes CASSWGGTDTQYF. The chain carries TRBV27 and TRBJ2-3, with a possible D match to TRBD2 (6 bases). There are 13 residues in the CDR3. Germline V lookup: CDR1 MNHEY, CDR2 SMNVEV (reference sequence). V lost 4 bases to trimming and J lost 1 base, with 6 bases between them.

The gene calls are TRBV7-9 and TRBJ2-7, with a tentative D call TRBD1 (6 bases). This CDR3 has 17 residues. Between the trimmed V and J ends, which lost 2 bases and 1 base, there was a span of 18 bases. Germline V gene sequence: CDR1 SEHNR, CDR2 FQNEAQ (reference sequence). This chain's CDR3 is CASSLSPRGRGSYEQYF. The CDR3 DNA is TGTGCCAGCAGCTTATCCCCGCGCGGCAGGGGATCCTACGAGCAGTACTTC.

The rearrangement uses TRBV30 and TRBJ1-5; TRBD1 agrees at 7 bases. V trimming: 0 bases; J trimming: 6 bases; junction bases outside the gene matches: 11. The CDR3 is 16 residues long. Germline loops: CDR1 GTSNPN, CDR2 SVGIG (reference sequence). CDR3 protein: CAWSVRRGGQGQPQHF. CDR3 DNA sequence: TGTGCCTGGAGTGTACGTCGAGGGGGCCAGGGTCAGCCCCAGCATTTT.

The chain carries TRBV9 and TRBJ1-6; D perhaps matches TRBD1 (6 bases). CDR1 is SGDLS and CDR2 is YYNGEE in the germline V gene. This CDR3 is built from 16 residues. The germline V and J ends were trimmed by 4 bases and 4 bases, with 15 bases remaining between them. Written as DNA, the CDR3 is TGTGCCAGCAGCCCCGTGGGGGCCGTGTATAATTCACCCCTCCACTTT. Amino acids: CASSPVGAVYNSPLHF.